This T cell receptor (beta chain) was found in a study of long-term antiretroviral therapy in people with HIV. Overall study context: In the earliest collections, sampling predates the 2015 immediate-ART recommendation by about a decade. Study results and limitations: Within the repertoire, clones expanded before ART were dominant at all time points. Blood was collected between the mid-2000s and the late 2010s, possibly under older ART regimens.

A remark on this clone: What it recognizes is unknown.

At survey level, the immunoSEQ assay was run in its v3.0 version. Sequencing was performed with immunoSEQ multiplex PCR; in TCRdb, only in-frame clones are kept and a portion is missing. The sample carries about 21,000 clones, roughly 85% recorded once. Each donor had at least one pre-ART and at least two post-ART PBMC samples. There are 14 residues in the CDR3. Germline V CDR1 and CDR2: MNHEY, SMNVEV (reference sequence). V shed 5 bases, J shed 0 bases, and the junction held 4 bases outside the gene matches. The J gene is TRBJ2-7, the V gene TRBV27; 7 bases map to TRBD1. The sample in question was unsorted PBMCs, obtained 4.1 years after starting antiretroviral therapy. This TCR was sampled from a woman aged 40 to 50 with HIV. CDR3 DNA: TGTGCCAGCAGTATTCGGGACAGCTCCTACGAGCAGTACTTC. It codes for CASSIRDSSYEQYF.